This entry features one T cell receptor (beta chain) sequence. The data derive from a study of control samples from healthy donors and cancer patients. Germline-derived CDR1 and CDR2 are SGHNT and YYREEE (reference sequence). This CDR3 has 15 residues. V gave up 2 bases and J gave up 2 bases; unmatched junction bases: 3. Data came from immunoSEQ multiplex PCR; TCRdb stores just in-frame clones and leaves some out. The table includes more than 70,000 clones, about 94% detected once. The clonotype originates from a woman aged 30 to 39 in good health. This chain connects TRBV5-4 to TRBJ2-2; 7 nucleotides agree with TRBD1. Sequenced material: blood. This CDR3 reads CASSLPGGNTGELFF. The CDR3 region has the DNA TGTGCCAGCAGCTTACCAGGGGGAAACACCGGGGAGCTGTTTTTT. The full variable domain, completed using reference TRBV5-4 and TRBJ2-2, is ETGVTQSPTHLIKTRGQQVTLRCSSQSGHNTVSWYQQALGQGPQFIFQYYREEENGRGNFPPRFSGLQFPNYSSELNVNALELDDSALYLCASSLPGGNTGELFFGEGSRLTVL.